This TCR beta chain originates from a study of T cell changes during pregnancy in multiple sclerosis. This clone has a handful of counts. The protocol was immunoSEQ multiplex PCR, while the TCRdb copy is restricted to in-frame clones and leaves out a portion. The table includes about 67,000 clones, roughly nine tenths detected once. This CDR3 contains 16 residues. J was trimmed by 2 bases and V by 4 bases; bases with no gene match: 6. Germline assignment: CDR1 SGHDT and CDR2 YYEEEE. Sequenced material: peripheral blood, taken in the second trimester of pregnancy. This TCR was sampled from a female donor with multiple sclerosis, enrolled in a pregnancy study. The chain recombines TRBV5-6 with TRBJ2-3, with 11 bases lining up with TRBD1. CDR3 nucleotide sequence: TGTGCCAGCAGCCTCGGGACAGGGGGACACACAGATACGCAGTATTTT. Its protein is CASSLGTGGHTDTQYF.